These 31 T cell receptor beta chains were sequenced from one sample in a study of regulatory T cells in long-lasting Graves disease. Building the TCR beta libraries relied on iRepertoire HTBI primers, and CDR3 regions underwent Arm-PCR. TCRdb itself ran the multiplex PCR reads through MiXCR, one entry per CDR3 protein. The data show 520,000 or so distinct CDR3 sequences, around 12% seen once. Regarding time point: newly diagnosed GD, antithyroid drugs for less than 3 months. Making the TCR library involved RNA that had been extracted from PBMCs. These data were likewise used in another study, on T cells in Graves' hyperthyroidism and ophthalmopathy.

The sequenced sample was peripheral blood mononuclear cells (PBMCs), obtained at new diagnosis, from a patient treated with antithyroid drugs. Receptors were obtained from a woman aged 25 to 39 with Graves disease.

The J gene is TRBJ2-1, the V gene TRBV20-1; TRBD2 agrees at 12 bases. Germline V CDR1 and CDR2: DFQATT, SNEGSKA (reference sequence). This CDR3 is 16 amino acids long. After removal of 4 bases from V and 0 bases from J, the junction contained 4 bases not matched to a gene. The CDR3 sequence is CSAILAGGSSYNEQFF. DNA for the CDR3: TGCAGTGCTATACTAGCGGGAGGCTCCTCCTACAATGAGCAGTTCTTC.

This clonotype showed up many times. The V call is TRBV3-1, the J call TRBJ2-7; 7 nucleotides match TRBD2. The CDR3 covers 14 residues. From germline, CDR1 is LGHDT and CDR2 YNNKEL (reference sequence). The J segment lost 4 bases and the V segment lost 1 base, leaving 4 bases of the junction unmatched. CDR3 amino acids: CASSQGPGGYEQYF. As DNA, the CDR3 is TGTGCCAGCAGCCAAGGCCCGGGAGGTTACGAGCAGTACTTC.

This clonotype has a count of ten or more. The chain joins TRBV10-3 to TRBJ1-2; a weak D match, TRBD1 (5 bases). The CDR3 sequence is 13 residues long. The V and J ends lost 2 bases and 6 bases respectively, with 10 bases between them. Germline V gene data show CDR1 as ENHRY and CDR2 as SYGVKD. For the CDR3, the DNA is TGTGCCATCAGTGAGGTCAGGGTGCATGGCTACACCTTC. Translating gives CAISEVRVHGYTF.

This rearrangement joins TRBV11-2 to TRBJ1-5; D is ambiguous. This CDR3 is built from 14 residues. The V gene's germline CDR1 is SGHAT and CDR2 FQNNGV. Trimming left V 0 bases short and J 4 bases short, with 7 bases between. The CDR3 sequence: CASSLDYANQPQHF. CDR3 nucleotides: TGTGCCAGCAGCTTAGATTATGCAAATCAGCCCCAGCATTTT.

In this sample, this clonotype turned up many times. The V gene is TRBV11-2, the J gene TRBJ2-1; TRBD2 is a possible D gene (5 bases). CDR1 SGHAT and CDR2 FQNNGV come from the germline V gene. This CDR3 contains 15 residues. V dropped 1 base and J dropped 5 bases, with 12 bases sitting between them. CDR3 sequence: CASSLVSGRDNEQFF. The CDR3 bases are TGTGCCAGCAGCTTAGTGTCGGGAAGGGACAATGAGCAGTTCTTC. Supplemented by reference TRBV11-2 and TRBJ2-1, the full variable domain reads EAGVAQSPRYKIIEKRQSVAFWCNPISGHATLYWYQQILGQGPKLLIQFQNNGVVDDSQLPKDRFSAERLKGVDSTLKIQPAKLEDSAVYLCASSLVSGRDNEQFFGPGTRLTVL.

This clonotype has a count of ten or more. V and J are TRBV28 and TRBJ1-2; TRBD1 aligns across 10 bases. Per the germline V gene, CDR1 is MDHEN and CDR2 is SYDVKM. V trimming: 5 bases; J trimming: 12 bases; junction bases outside the gene matches: 9. The CDR3 loop spans 13 amino acids. CDR3 loop: CASSQRQGAQNTF. The CDR3 DNA reads as TGTGCCAGCAGTCAGAGACAGGGGGCGCAGAACACCTTC.

This clonotype was seen more than once but under ten times. V gene TRBV19 combines with J gene TRBJ2-1; D call uncertain. V lost 1 base and J lost 3, with 4 bases in between. The CDR3 extends over 13 amino acids. Germline V gene sequence: CDR1 LNHDA, CDR2 SQIVND (reference sequence). The CDR3 here is CASSIGYYNEQFF. CDR3 in DNA: TGTGCCAGTAGTATAGGGTACTACAATGAGCAGTTCTTC.

This clonotype was observed many times. Here the CDR3 reads CASSQDLAGGDNEQFF. CDR3 DNA: TGCGCCAGCAGCCAAGATCTAGCGGGAGGGGATAATGAGCAGTTCTTC. The genes are TRBV4-3 and TRBJ2-1; 12 positions match TRBD2. The V gene end was trimmed by 0 bases and the J gene end by 7 bases; junction bases not matched to a gene: 4. The CDR3 runs 16 residues. Germline V gene sequence: CDR1 LGHNA, CDR2 YSLEER.

This clonotype appeared many times. A much larger clone lies a single base off, so this may be a read error. V gene TRBV7-6 combines with J gene TRBJ2-7; 7 bases line up with TRBD1. The V gene end was trimmed by 3 bases and the J gene end by 8 bases; junction bases not matched to a gene: 7. The CDR3 has 13 amino acids. In germline, CDR1 is SGHVS, CDR2 FNYEAQ. The CDR3 region has the DNA TGTGCCAGCAGCTTCGACAGGGAACGCAAGCAGTACTTC. Amino acid sequence: CASSFDRERKQYF.

This clonotype was observed at least ten times. The V and J genes are TRBV28 and TRBJ2-7, with a possible D match to TRBD1 (6 bases). CDR3 size: 13 residues. Germline V CDR1 and CDR2: MDHEN, SYDVKM. V lost 6 bases to trimming and J lost 2 bases, with 11 bases between them. CDR3 sequence reads: CASRRGGTYEQYF. Here the CDR3 DNA reads TGTGCCAGCAGACGTGGGGGCACCTACGAGCAGTACTTC.

A remark on this clonotype: One base away lies a much larger clone, so this may be a sequencing read error. The gene calls are TRBV2 and TRBJ2-2; 7 bases match TRBD2. The germline CDR1 and CDR2 sequences are SNHLY and FYNNEI. CDR3 length: 15 amino acids. The trim removed 3 bases at V and 4 bases at J, leaving 5 bases unmatched. CDR3 region: CASSDPSGGTGELFF. The CDR3 DNA sequence: TGTGCCAGCAGTGACCCTAGCGGTGGCACCGGGGAGCTGTTTTTT.

The sample holds a few counts of this clonotype. The chain employs TRBV10-1 and TRBJ2-1; the match to TRBD2 covers 9 bases. With 2 bases clipped from V and 2 bases from J, the junction kept 10 bases outside the gene matches. The CDR3 spans 18 residues. Germline V gene lookup returns CDR1 WNHNN and CDR2 SYGVQD (reference sequence). The CDR3 DNA reads TGCGCCAGCAGTGAGGGATTAGCGGGAGACGGCCCCTACAATGAGCAGTTCTTC. This sequence encodes CASSEGLAGDGPYNEQFF.

Ten or more counts support this clonotype. The chain is built from TRBV2 and TRBJ1-2; D ambiguous. Germline V lookup: CDR1 SNHLY, CDR2 FYNNEI. The V end lost 1 base, the J end lost 7 bases, and 13 bases lay between the germline ends. The CDR3 extends over 14 amino acids. The CDR3 DNA reads as TGTGCCAGCAGTGAAGAACGATTGGGAAGTGGCTACACCTTC. The encoded protein is CASSEERLGSGYTF.

Ten or more counts support this clonotype. The chain recombines TRBV28 with TRBJ2-3, with a weak D call TRBD2 (6 bases). The V gene's germline CDR1 is MDHEN and CDR2 SYDVKM. Trimming pared 5 bases from V and 7 bases from J, leaving 16 bases between. The CDR3 contains 14 residues. CDR3 DNA sequence: TGTGCCAGCAGTCCCCGGGAGTCTCGCAATACGCAGTATTTT. Encoded protein: CASSPRESRNTQYF.

As regards this clonotype: A much larger clone sits a single nucleotide away, making a read error possible. CDR3 DNA: TGTGCCAGCAGTTTGTGGGGGTCCCAGTACTTC. This codes for CASSLWGSQYF. This chain links TRBV28 with TRBJ2-5; D may match TRBD1 or TRBD2 (5 bases each). Germline loops: CDR1 MDHEN, CDR2 SYDVKM. Trimming took 3 bases from V and 9 from J, leaving 8 bases between them. The CDR3 is made up of 11 amino acids.

This clonotype was detected ten times or more. The gene calls are TRBV5-1 and TRBJ2-1; D uncertain. This CDR3 region has 14 residues. Germline assignment: CDR1 SGHRS and CDR2 YFSETQ. Trimming removed 1 base from V and 4 bases from J, with 9 bases in between. In nucleotides, the CDR3 is TGCGCCAGCAGCTTGAAACAGACTTACAATGAGCAGTTCTTC. Translating it yields CASSLKQTYNEQFF. Combining the CDR3 with reference TRBV5-1 and TRBJ2-1 gives the whole variable domain KAGVTQTPRYLIKTRGQQVTLSCSPISGHRSVSWYQQTPGQGLQFLFEYFSETQRNKGNFPGRFSGRQFSNSRSEMNVSTLELGDSALYLCASSLKQTYNEQFFGPGTRLTVL.

This clonotype was seen many times. The chain links TRBV2 to TRBJ2-5; no definite D call. In germline, CDR1 is SNHLY, CDR2 FYNNEI. Between the trimmed V and J ends, which lost 2 bases and 5 bases, there was a span of 12 bases. CDR3 length: 14 amino acids. The CDR3 sequence is CASSETWSPETQYF. CDR3 nucleotides: TGTGCCAGCAGTGAAACTTGGAGCCCGGAGACCCAGTACTTC.

This clonotype has only a few counts. This chain connects TRBV6-1 to TRBJ1-5; no firm D call. The CDR3 extends over 14 amino acids. CDR1 is MNHNS, CDR2 SASEGT, per germline. Deletions cut 1 base from V and 5 bases from J, with 9 bases between. This CDR3 reads CASSEGGSYQPQHF. The CDR3 DNA follows: TGTGCCAGCAGTGAAGGAGGGTCGTATCAGCCCCAGCATTTT.

This clonotype was picked up many times. The V gene is TRBV11-2, the J gene TRBJ2-1, with TRBD2 matching 8 bases. V lost 3 bases to trimming and J lost 13 bases; unmatched junction nucleotides: 11. The CDR3 consists of 14 residues. CDR1 and CDR2 (germline): SGHAT, FQNNGV. CDR3 nucleotide sequence: TGTGCCAGCAGCTTTCCGGGACAAGGGACTAGACAGTTCTTC. Residues: CASSFPGQGTRQFF.

Ten or more counts support this clonotype. As DNA, the CDR3 is TGTGCCAGCAGCCTTAGACAGGTTGGGAACACTGAAGCTTTCTTT. Its protein is CASSLRQVGNTEAFF. The chain uses TRBV7-8 and TRBJ1-1; TRBD1 might be the D (6 bases). The germline V gene encodes CDR1 SGHVS and CDR2 FQNEAQ. This CDR3 is 15 amino acids long. Trimming took 5 bases from V and 1 from J, leaving 14 bases between them.

This clonotype was seen repeatedly, ten times or more. This rearrangement joins TRBV2 to TRBJ2-1; TRBD1 might be the D (5 bases). V was clipped by 8 bases and J by 0 bases, with 23 bases between them. The CDR3 is 18 residues long. Germline CDR1 is SNHLY and CDR2 is FYNNEI. CDR3 nucleotides: TGTGCCAGCTTCTTGGGCAGGGTAGGAGAAAGCTCCTACAATGAGCAGTTCTTC. Translation gives CASFLGRVGESSYNEQFF.

At least ten counts were recorded for this clonotype. The chain has TRBV19 and TRBJ2-7, with D hard to call. With 3 bases removed from V and 2 bases from J, the gap between germline ends came to 17 bases. Germline CDR1 reads LNHDA; CDR2 reads SQIVND (reference sequence). CDR3 length: 16 residues. The CDR3 sequence: CASSMTLTNLPYEQYF. The DNA of the CDR3 is TGTGCCAGTAGTATGACTTTGACCAACCTCCCCTACGAGCAGTACTTC.

With respect to this clonotype: A much larger clonotype is one base distant, so this may be a read error. V and J are TRBV3-1 and TRBJ1-2, with 9 bases identical to TRBD1. J lost 6 bases, V lost 6 bases, and 11 bases had no gene match. The CDR3 totals 15 residues. Germline CDR1 reads LGHDT; CDR2 reads YNNKEL (reference sequence). CDR3 region: CASRRSDRGRHGYTF. CDR3 nucleotides: TGTGCCAGCAGGAGATCGGACAGGGGACGTCATGGCTACACCTTC.

The sample holds a few counts of this clonotype. The chain combines TRBV10-1 with TRBJ2-3; D call uncertain. Germline loops: CDR1 WNHNN, CDR2 SYGVQD (reference sequence). CDR3 length equals 13 residues. Trimming took 4 bases from V and 2 from J, leaving 7 bases between them. The CDR3 loop is CASSAAFTDTQYF. DNA for the CDR3: TGCGCCAGCAGTGCTGCCTTCACAGATACGCAGTATTTT.

The V call is TRBV29-1, the J call TRBJ2-5; D gene unclear. CDR1 SQVTM and CDR2 ANQGSEA come from the germline V gene. V gave up 6 bases and J gave up 0 bases, with 8 bases separating them. The CDR3 runs to 12 residues. CDR3 sequence: CSVRRNQETQYF. DNA for the CDR3: TGCAGCGTCCGACGCAACCAAGAGACCCAGTACTTC.

V usage is TRBV4-2 and J usage is TRBJ2-7; D ambiguous. The germline CDR1 and CDR2 sequences are LGHNA and YNFKEQ. V lost 0 bases to trimming and J lost 3 bases, with 6 bases between them. The CDR3 length is 13 residues. The chain's CDR3 is CASSQDFVYEQYF. CDR3 nucleotides: TGTGCCAGCAGCCAAGATTTCGTCTACGAGCAGTACTTC.

This clonotype was seen repeatedly, ten times or more. The V and J genes are TRBV5-4 and TRBJ1-2; no clear D gene. The germline V and J ends were trimmed by 4 bases and 2 bases, with 12 bases remaining between them. Germline V gene data show CDR1 as SGHNT and CDR2 as YYREEE (reference sequence). The CDR3 covers 14 residues. CDR3 sequence reads: CASSLTGENYGYTF. CDR3 in DNA: TGTGCCAGCAGCCTGACTGGAGAGAACTATGGCTACACCTTC.

This clonotype was seen only a few times. CDR3 DNA: TGTGCCTGGGGGACTGGGGCGGGACCAGGCCCACCCTCCTACAATGAGCAGTTCTTC. Encoded protein: CAWGTGAGPGPPSYNEQFF. V and J are TRBV30 and TRBJ2-1, with D perhaps TRBD2 (6 bases). This CDR3 comprises 19 residues. CDR1 GTSNPN and CDR2 SVGIG come from the germline V gene (reference sequence). The V and J ends lost 5 bases and 0 bases respectively, with 26 bases between them.

As concerns this clonotype: A read error may produce the germline difference seen at one junction end. The genes are TRBV6-1 and TRBJ1-1; D might be TRBD1 (5 bases). Germline CDR1 is MNHNS and CDR2 is SASEGT. CDR3 length: 15 amino acids. CDR3 DNA: TGTGCCGGCAGTAAAACCGGGACGGCAAACACTGAAGCTTTCTTT. Translating gives CAGSKTGTANTEAFF.

Concerning this clonotype itself: The junction departs from germline at one end; a sequencing error may be responsible. This chain joins TRBV20-1 and TRBJ1-4; D unresolved. Germline CDR1 is DFQATT and CDR2 is SNEGSKA (reference sequence). The CDR3 is 13 residues long. The CDR3 nucleotides read TGCAGTGCTCCCCTACCGAGTAATGAAGAACTGTTTTTT. Translating it yields CSAPLPSNEELFF.

About this clonotype itself: This may stem from a read error, because a much larger clone lies one nucleotide away. The J gene is TRBJ2-3, the V gene TRBV11-2; no reliable D call. The CDR3 is made up of 14 amino acids. V shed 3 bases and J shed 4 bases, with 11 bases lying between them. Germline CDR1 reads SGHAT; CDR2 reads FQNNGV. CDR3 DNA: TGTGCCAGCAGCTTTGTATCGTGGGCAGATACGCAGTATTTT. As protein: CASSFVSWADTQYF.